These T cell receptor beta chains were read from a single sample in a study of T cells in localized non-small cell lung cancer. Clones were sequenced by immunoSEQ multiplex PCR, and TCRdb holds only the in-frame ones, with some missing. The repertoire consists of about 27,000 clones, with about 88% occurring once and the leading ten covering roughly 13%. The specimen was peripheral blood, collected before any cancer treatment. The receptor source for this set is a female donor of 60 years or more with stage II squamous cell lung carcinoma. Each CDR3 is given with its conserved first and last residue.

v_call,j_call,cdr3_length,cdr3_aa
TRBV19,TRBJ2-2,13,CASTARITGELFF
TRBV6-5,TRBJ2-5,15,CASRAGTKGYETQYF
TRBV28,TRBJ2-7,14,CASRRTGYPYEQYF
TRBV30,TRBJ1-4,11,CAWSKNEKLFF
TRBV4-3,TRBJ1-1,14,CASSPDRGLTEAFF
TRBV25-1,TRBJ2-2,16,CASTATSGRLTGELFF
TRBV6-5,TRBJ2-1,15,CASSYSRASGNEQFF
TRBV5-1,TRBJ1-2,13,CASSSQGVEGYTF
TRBV19,TRBJ1-1,13,CASSITMDTEAFF
TRBV19,TRBJ2-3,14,CASSIVGGSDTQYF
TRBV28,TRBJ2-4,17,CASSLYTGTAAKNIQYF
TRBV7-9,TRBJ1-5,16,CASSLRVGTDNQPQHF
TRBV5-1,TRBJ1-2,14,CASSYGQGANGYTF
TRBV5-1,TRBJ1-4,15,CASSPLGTDNEKLFF
TRBV6-1,TRBJ1-1,15,CASSPGTAKNTEAFF
TRBV19,TRBJ1-4,13,CASSAERDEKLFF
TRBV2,TRBJ2-1,13,CASTRDHYNEQFF
TRBV28,TRBJ1-2,14,CASTRGPGNYGYTF
TRBV11-3,TRBJ2-7,12,CASSQQGHEQYF
TRBV6-4,TRBJ2-2,13,CASTKDSTGELFF
TRBV11-2,TRBJ1-3,16,CASSLLSGTAGNTIYF
TRBV28,TRBJ2-7,14,CASRTGGPVDEQYF
TRBV27,TRBJ2-7,13,CASSLGTQYEQYF
TRBV6-1,TRBJ2-7,17,CASSEGEWRDLTYEQYF